This TCR beta chain appears in the sequencing data of a study of metastatic and nonmetastatic thyroid tumors. The V gene's germline CDR1 is MNHNS and CDR2 SASEGT. The CDR3 has 15 amino acids. V lost 3 bases to trimming and J lost 5 bases; unmatched junction nucleotides: 6. All patients reached thyroid surgery having received no treatment beforehand. General study points: TCR beta diversity was reportedly significantly higher in malignant thyroid tumors than benign nodules, in blood and tumor.

In the authors' methods: Construction of a distant-metastasis classifier for papillary thyroid cancer relied on CDR3 differences across clinicopathological groups. Through MiXCR, TCRdb re-clonotyped the PCR reads. These V and J calls originate from TCRdb's pipeline instead of the authors' own analysis. The table includes under 45,000 clones, approximately 17% detected once. This clone has ten or more counts. Antigen specificity is unknown. Material for sequencing was tumor tissue. The rearrangement joins TRBV6-1 to TRBJ1-3; 8 bases are a match to TRBD1. The receptor comes from a female donor with papillary thyroid cancer or a benign thyroid nodule (not recorded which). Some clones in this sample may be carry-over from other donors' samples. CDR3 region: CASSEVRGQRNTIYF. The CDR3 nucleotides are TGTGCCAGCAGTGAGGTCAGGGGGCAGCGAAACACCATATATTTT.